This TCR beta chain appears in the sequencing data of a study of monozygotic twins with cystic fibrosis. Study background: Libraries were built from about 3 micrograms of fragmented DNA using approximately 15 PCR cycles. Study outcomes and limitations: The repertoire was suggested to be naive-dominated, clonality median approximately 0.0093. Unrelated CF individuals shared fewer identical clonotypes than monozygotic CF twins. Co-twins had the most similar V usage for 13 of 16 pairs, J for 8.

The table came from immunoSEQ multiplex PCR; TCRdb's copy has only in-frame clones and leaves some out. The data show some 32,000 clones, roughly 90% seen once. The CDR3 has 14 residues. CDR1 is MGHRA and CDR2 is YSYEKL in the germline V gene. Between the trimmed V and J ends, which lost 4 bases and 3 bases, there was a span of 12 bases. Concerning this clone itself: Its antigen is unidentified.

The J gene is TRBJ1-1, the V gene TRBV4-1, with a weak D call TRBD1 (5 bases). This TCR was sampled from a girl aged 2 to 10 with cystic fibrosis. What was sequenced was blood. CDR3 protein: CASSPVGGDTEAFF. CDR3 sequence (DNA): TGCGCCAGCAGCCCCGTAGGAGGGGACACTGAAGCTTTCTTT.